This entry lists 27 T cell receptor beta chains sequenced from one sample in a study of blood T cell repertoires in COVID-19. Profiling relied on immunoSEQ multiplex PCR, and the TCRdb table lists in-frame clones only, not all of them. The sample carries a few hundred thousand clones, 80% to 90% recorded once. The sample consisted of peripheral blood. The origin of the receptors is a middle-aged man with acute or convalescent COVID-19.

The chain combines TRBV28 with TRBJ1-6; TRBD1 is a possible D gene (5 bases). V lost 3 bases and J lost 15, with 18 bases in between. This CDR3 comprises 14 residues. The germline gives CDR1 MDHEN, CDR2 SYDVKM. The DNA of the CDR3 is TGTGCCAGCAGTTTCGGGCAGGGTAGGGGTTTCCTCCACTTT. Protein: CASSFGQGRGFLHF.

V gene TRBV18 combines with J gene TRBJ2-2; 7 nucleotides line up with TRBD1. The germline CDR1 and CDR2 sequences are KGHSH and LQKENI. Trimming took 3 bases from V and 7 from J; bases not matched to a gene: 14. The CDR3 spans 17 residues. The CDR3 region is CASSPRQGPEAGGELFF. CDR3 bases: TGTGCCAGCTCACCGCGACAGGGCCCCGAGGCAGGCGGGGAGCTGTTTTTT.

V and J are TRBV18 and TRBJ1-5; D is uncertain. The CDR3 covers 15 residues. CDR1 is KGHSH and CDR2 is LQKENI in the germline V gene. The ends were cut back, 3 bases at V and 2 bases at J, with 11 bases in the middle. CDR3: CASSPETLGNQPQHF. The DNA for the CDR3 is TGTGCCAGCTCACCTGAGACATTGGGCAATCAGCCCCAGCATTTT.

The chain uses TRBV19 and TRBJ1-3; 7 nucleotides match TRBD1. The ends lost 5 bases at V and 2 bases at J; junction bases unmatched: 6. The CDR3 is 15 residues long. Germline V gene sequence: CDR1 LNHDA, CDR2 SQIVND (reference sequence). Here the CDR3 DNA reads TGTGCCAGTAGTGAGACAGGGTACGCTGGAAACACCATATATTTT. Translation: CASSETGYAGNTIYF. Together with reference TRBV19 and TRBJ1-3, the CDR3 gives the full variable domain: DGGITQSPKYLFRKEGQNVTLSCEQNLNHDAMYWYRQDPGQGLRLIYYSQIVNDFQKGDIAEGYSVSREKKESFPLTVTSAQKNPTAFYLCASSETGYAGNTIYFGEGSWLTVV.

The rearrangement uses TRBV19 and TRBJ2-1, with 9 bases that match TRBD2. In germline, CDR1 is LNHDA, CDR2 SQIVND (reference sequence). V dropped 3 bases and J dropped 2; count of bases not matched to a gene: 5. CDR3 size: 16 residues. The CDR3: CASSIDSSGTYNEQFF. DNA of the CDR3: TGTGCCAGTAGTATCGATTCTAGCGGGACCTACAATGAGCAGTTCTTC.

The J gene is TRBJ2-7, the V gene TRBV27; D unresolved. V lost 2 bases and J 2 bases, leaving 7 bases between the germline ends. Germline V gene data show CDR1 as MNHEY and CDR2 as SMNVEV (reference sequence). The CDR3 contains 13 residues. CDR3 in amino acids: CASSLARTYEQYF. The CDR3 bases are TGTGCCAGCAGTTTAGCGCGGACCTACGAGCAGTACTTC.

The chain has TRBV6-5 and TRBJ1-1; D ambiguous. Germline V CDR1 and CDR2: MNHEY, SVGAGI. The V gene lost 2 bases and the J gene lost 2 bases, with 9 bases spanning the gap. The CDR3 totals 14 residues. The CDR3 region is CASSYGRGNTEAFF. Written as DNA, the CDR3 is TGTGCCAGCAGTTACGGTCGCGGAAACACTGAAGCTTTCTTT.

This clone was observed once. The chain is built from TRBV27 and TRBJ2-6; D not resolved. V gave up 3 bases and J gave up 0 bases, with 6 bases separating them. CDR3 length: 15 residues. The germline gives CDR1 MNHEY, CDR2 SMNVEV (reference sequence). CDR3 in amino acids: CASSFSFSGANVLTF. The CDR3 nucleotides are TGTGCCAGCAGTTTCTCCTTCTCTGGGGCCAACGTCCTGACTTTC.

This chain connects TRBV7-2 to TRBJ1-3; D not resolved. CDR3 length equals 15 residues. The ends were cut back, 2 bases at V and 9 bases at J, with 17 bases in the middle. Germline lookup yields CDR1 SGHTA and CDR2 FQGNSA. CDR3 sequence reads: CASSLSSNRWSTIYF. CDR3 DNA: TGTGCCAGCAGCTTAAGTTCCAATCGGTGGAGCACCATATATTTT. Full variable domain (missing parts from reference TRBV7-2 and TRBJ1-3): GAGVSQSPSNKVTEKGKDVELRCDPISGHTALYWYRQSLGQGLEFLIYFQGNSAPDKSGLPSDRFSAERTGGSVSTLTIQRTQQEDSAVYLCASSLSSNRWSTIYFGEGSWLTVV.

The V and J genes are TRBV27 and TRBJ2-3, with D possibly matching TRBD2 (5 bases). Per the germline V gene, CDR1 is MNHEY and CDR2 is SMNVEV (reference sequence). V lost 2 bases, J lost 0 bases, and 9 bases lay in between. The CDR3 totals 15 residues. CDR3 protein: CASSLVGDSTDTQYF. Here the CDR3 DNA reads TGTGCCAGCAGTTTAGTGGGAGACAGCACAGATACGCAGTATTTT.

The rearrangement joins TRBV28 to TRBJ1-3, with 8 bases aligning to TRBD1. The ends lost 6 bases at V and 4 bases at J; junction bases unmatched: 8. The germline V gene encodes CDR1 MDHEN and CDR2 SYDVKM. The length of the CDR3 is 15 residues. CDR3 sequence reads: CASRETGEAGNTIYF. The CDR3 DNA sequence: TGTGCCAGCAGGGAGACAGGGGAGGCCGGAAACACCATATATTTT. Using reference TRBV28 and TRBJ1-3 for the parts outside the CDR3, the full variable domain is DVKVTQSSRYLVKRTGEKVFLECVQDMDHENMFWYRQDPGLGLRLIYFSYDVKMKEKGDIPEGYSVSREKKERFSLILESASTNQTSMYLCASRETGEAGNTIYFGEGSWLTVV.

The V call is TRBV19, the J call TRBJ2-1, with TRBD2 matching over 10 bases. CDR3 length: 16 residues. The germline V gene has CDR1 LNHDA and CDR2 SQIVND (reference sequence). The ends lost 3 bases at V and 8 bases at J; junction bases unmatched: 10. This CDR3 reads CASSIAASGRSYEQFF. The CDR3 DNA reads as TGTGCCAGTAGTATCGCGGCTAGCGGGAGAAGTTATGAGCAGTTCTTC.

V gene TRBV29-1 combines with J gene TRBJ2-2; a possible D gene is TRBD2 (5 bases). In germline, CDR1 is SQVTM, CDR2 ANQGSEA. The CDR3 is 14 amino acids. V lost 2 bases and J 5 bases, leaving 12 bases between the germline ends. This CDR3 reads CSVERGPRTGELFF. The CDR3 DNA sequence: TGCAGCGTTGAACGGGGTCCGAGGACCGGGGAGCTGTTTTTT.

The V gene is TRBV7-9, the J gene TRBJ1-2, with D perhaps matching TRBD1 (5 bases). The germline CDR1 and CDR2 sequences are SEHNR and FQNEAQ (reference sequence). The CDR3 loop spans 14 amino acids. V was pared by 1 base and J by 4 bases, with 10 bases between. As DNA, the CDR3 is TGTGCCAGCAGCTTAGACGTCGACAGCTATGGCTACACCTTC. This encodes CASSLDVDSYGYTF.

In its sample, this clone was seen once. This chain connects TRBV7-2 to TRBJ2-7, with 9 bases aligning to TRBD1. From germline, CDR1 is SGHTA and CDR2 FQGNSA. The V segment lost 4 bases and the J segment 1 base; nucleotides outside the gene matches: 2. This CDR3 region has 14 residues. The DNA for the CDR3 is TGTGCCAGCAGCTCGGACAGGGGATCCTACGAGCAGTACTTC. This codes for CASSSDRGSYEQYF.

The CDR3 DNA follows: TGTGCCAGCAGGTTATATACTGAAGCTTTCTTT. Its translation: CASRLYTEAFF. This rearrangement joins TRBV11-2 to TRBJ1-1; D is ambiguous. Germline V gene data show CDR1 as SGHAT and CDR2 as FQNNGV. CDR3 size: 11 residues. Trimming left V 6 bases short and J 5 bases short, with 7 bases between.

The V gene is TRBV28, the J gene TRBJ2-5; maybe TRBD2 (6 bases). The germline V gene encodes CDR1 MDHEN and CDR2 SYDVKM. Deletions cut 5 bases from V and 5 bases from J, with 15 bases between. The CDR3 runs 14 residues. The CDR3: CASSASALAETQYF. The CDR3 DNA reads TGTGCCAGCAGTGCCTCGGCTCTAGCGGAGACCCAGTACTTC. Using reference TRBV28 and TRBJ2-5 for the parts outside the CDR3, the full variable domain is DVKVTQSSRYLVKRTGEKVFLECVQDMDHENMFWYRQDPGLGLRLIYFSYDVKMKEKGDIPEGYSVSREKKERFSLILESASTNQTSMYLCASSASALAETQYFGPGTRLLVL.

V is TRBV3-1 (or the pseudogene TRBV3-2) and J is TRBJ1-2, with D possibly being TRBD1 (6 bases). CDR1 is LGHDT, CDR2 YNNKEL, per germline (reference sequence). The CDR3 has 14 residues. The V and J ends lost 3 bases and 8 bases respectively, with 16 bases between them. The CDR3 DNA is TGTGCCAGCAGCCATAACAGGGATGCGGACGGCTACACCTTC. It translates to CASSHNRDADGYTF.

This chain uses TRBV29-1 with TRBJ1-2; 8 bases are a match to TRBD1. This CDR3 contains 11 residues. The V gene's germline CDR1 is SQVTM and CDR2 ANQGSEA. Germline trimming cut 7 bases from V and 8 bases from J; bases unmatched to any gene: 6. The CDR3 is CSASTGGGYTF. CDR3 DNA sequence: TGCAGCGCGAGTACAGGGGGGGGCTACACCTTC.

The chain joins TRBV5-4 to TRBJ2-2; the match to TRBD2 covers 9 bases. The V gene's germline CDR1 is SGHNT and CDR2 YYREEE (reference sequence). This CDR3 region has 16 residues. The V and J ends lost 3 bases and 3 bases, in that order; junction bases with no gene match: 6. The CDR3 loop is CASSSAGGGYTGELFF. For the CDR3, the DNA is TGTGCCAGCAGCTCAGCGGGAGGAGGGTACACCGGGGAGCTGTTTTTT.

The chain links TRBV5-1 to TRBJ2-7, with D tentatively TRBD1 (6 bases). The CDR3 totals 13 residues. V dropped 0 bases and J dropped 6 bases, with 10 bases sitting between them. Per germline, CDR1 SGHRS and CDR2 YFSETQ. CDR3 DNA sequence: TGCGCCAGCAGCTTGGCCAGGGGATCCGAGCAGTACTTC. Protein sequence: CASSLARGSEQYF.

This clone showed up just a few times. This chain uses TRBV6-5 with TRBJ1-5; possibly TRBD1 for D (6 bases). V dropped 6 bases and J dropped 2 bases, with 14 bases sitting between them. This CDR3 region has 15 residues. The germline V gene encodes CDR1 MNHEY and CDR2 SVGAGI. CDR3 amino acids: CASRLTGLGNQPQHF. The CDR3 DNA follows: TGTGCCAGCAGATTAACAGGGTTGGGCAATCAGCCCCAGCATTTT.

The rearrangement joins TRBV15 to TRBJ1-4; perhaps TRBD1 as D (5 bases). V was trimmed by 5 bases and J by 8 bases, leaving 12 bases between them. Germline V CDR1 and CDR2: LNHNV, YYDKDF (reference sequence). The CDR3 consists of 13 residues. CDR3 DNA: TGTGCCACCAGCGTATCCAGGGTAGAAAAACTGTTTTTT. As protein: CATSVSRVEKLFF.

This clone was recorded only once. This rearrangement joins TRBV19 to TRBJ1-6; 9 bases line up with TRBD1. Trimming removed 3 bases from V and 6 bases from J; junction bases left unmatched: 0. Germline V lookup: CDR1 LNHDA, CDR2 SQIVND (reference sequence). The CDR3 covers 14 residues. The CDR3 loop reads CASSMTGGNSPLHF. For the CDR3, the DNA is TGTGCCAGTAGTATGACAGGGGGTAATTCACCCCTCCACTTT.

The chain combines TRBV19 with TRBJ1-1; D ambiguous. V was clipped by 3 bases and J by 2 bases, with 13 bases between them. The CDR3 is 15 amino acids. CDR1 is LNHDA and CDR2 is SQIVND in the germline V gene (reference sequence). The CDR3 bases are TGTGCCAGTAGTATTTTCACTTCAGGAAACACTGAAGCTTTCTTT. This sequence encodes CASSIFTSGNTEAFF.

The chain employs TRBV6-4 and TRBJ2-7, with D maybe TRBD2 (5 bases). The germline CDR1 and CDR2 sequences are MRHNA and SNTAGT. V lost 5 bases and J 5 bases, leaving 16 bases between the germline ends. The CDR3 totals 14 residues. CDR3 bases: TGTGCCAGCAGTCGGGCCAGGAGGTCTGACGAGCAGTACTTC. It is translated as CASSRARRSDEQYF.

This sequence joins TRBV29-1 and TRBJ2-1, with 7 bases fitting TRBD1. Losses at the gene ends were 7 bases for V and 5 bases for J; bases not matched to a gene: 5. The CDR3 sequence is 12 residues long. The germline V gene encodes CDR1 SQVTM and CDR2 ANQGSEA. The CDR3 DNA follows: TGCAGCGGAACAGGGGCCCACAATGAGCAGTTCTTC. This sequence encodes CSGTGAHNEQFF.